The TCR beta chain described here comes from a study of spatial heterogeneity in lung cancer. For the study at large: There were consistently more beta-chain sequences detected than alpha-chain sequences.

Whole-study findings and limits: Blood contained ubiquitous expanded tumor TCRs more at resection than at follow-up.

The time point denotes: sample taken at primary tumor resection. Samples came from 70 to 80 TRACERx patients with untreated early-stage lung cancer. Researchers sequenced whole RNA taken from tumor, nontumor lung or frozen PBMC without sorting. Comment on this clonotype: No antigen is known for it.

TCRdb called the 5' RACE reads again in MiXCR, with one record for every CDR3 protein. This sample has more than 35,000 distinct CDR3 sequences, with approximately 5.6% found just once. Sample: PBMCs, taken at surgery. The receptor was derived from a female donor with early-stage non-small cell lung cancer.

CDR3 in amino acids: CAIAPSGGLDDTQYF. The CDR3 coding sequence is TGTGCCATCGCCCCCTCGGGGGGGTTAGACGATACGCAGTATTTT. The genes are TRBV10-3 and TRBJ2-3, with 8 bases that match TRBD2. Germline V lookup: CDR1 ENHRY, CDR2 SYGVKD. J was trimmed by 6 bases and V by 8 bases; bases with no gene match: 13. The CDR3 length is 15 residues.